Following are 32 T cell receptor beta chains from one sample sequenced in a study of blood T cell repertoires in COVID-19. Sequencing was performed with immunoSEQ multiplex PCR; in TCRdb, only in-frame clones are kept and a portion is missing. The sample lists 150,000 to 200,000 clones, about 77% seen once, with 14% in the top ten. Source material: peripheral blood. Receptors originate from a woman older than 75 with acute or convalescent COVID-19.

The chain is built from TRBV5-5 and TRBJ1-2; D ambiguous. The CDR3 runs to 14 residues. The germline V gene encodes CDR1 SGHKS and CDR2 YYEKEE (reference sequence). Trimming removed 1 base at V and 1 base at J, with 8 bases between. The DNA for the CDR3 is TGTGCCAGCAGCTTGCAGCACAGTAACTATGGCTACACCTTC. Protein sequence: CASSLQHSNYGYTF.

The chain uses TRBV19 and TRBJ1-1; D gene ambiguous. Germline values: CDR1 LNHDA, CDR2 SQIVND (reference sequence). The CDR3 has 16 residues. V lost 5 bases and J 0 bases, leaving 16 bases between the germline ends. The CDR3 DNA sequence: TGTGCCAGTAGTTTGTTGGGCGGGTCGGTGAACACTGAAGCTTTCTTT. Its translation is CASSLLGGSVNTEAFF. The complete variable domain, with remaining parts taken from reference TRBV19 and TRBJ1-1, reads DGGITQSPKYLFRKEGQNVTLSCEQNLNHDAMYWYRQDPGQGLRLIYYSQIVNDFQKGDIAEGYSVSREKKESFPLTVTSAQKNPTAFYLCASSLLGGSVNTEAFFGQGTRLTVV.

The rearrangement joins TRBV15 to TRBJ2-1; 9 nucleotides agree with TRBD2. The CDR3 is 15 amino acids. Trimming took 7 bases from V and 2 from J; bases not matched to a gene: 6. Germline loops: CDR1 LNHNV, CDR2 YYDKDF (reference sequence). The CDR3: CATKRGGGAYNEQFF. In DNA, the CDR3 is TGTGCCACCAAGCGGGGCGGGGGGGCCTACAATGAGCAGTTCTTC.

This clone is a singleton in its sample. The chain joins TRBV20-1 to TRBJ1-2; possibly TRBD1 for D (5 bases). This CDR3 contains 11 residues. The V gene's germline CDR1 is DFQATT and CDR2 SNEGSKA (reference sequence). Trimming took 3 bases from V and 7 from J, leaving 9 bases between them. CDR3 region: CSASREGGYTF. CDR3 nucleotides: TGCAGTGCTAGCAGGGAGGGTGGCTACACCTTC.

This clone appeared a few times. This rearrangement joins TRBV2 to TRBJ2-7, with D possibly TRBD1 on 5 matching bases. V was clipped by 0 bases and J by 3 bases, with 9 bases between them. The CDR3 contains 14 residues. From germline, CDR1 is SNHLY and CDR2 FYNNEI. CDR3: CASSEAQGFYEQYF. The CDR3 DNA is TGTGCCAGCAGTGAAGCGCAGGGTTTCTACGAGCAGTACTTC.

V and J are TRBV29-1 and TRBJ2-5; TRBD2 might be the D (5 bases). V lost 4 bases, J lost 5 bases, and 11 bases lay in between. The length of the CDR3 is 12 residues. Germline CDR1 SQVTM, CDR2 ANQGSEA. CDR3 region: CSVGTDLETQYF. In DNA form, the CDR3 reads TGCAGCGTTGGGACGGACTTGGAGACCCAGTACTTC.

This clone was observed a handful of times. The rearrangement uses TRBV6-5 and TRBJ1-1; D is unresolved. Trimming removed 0 bases at V and 5 bases at J, with 10 bases between. CDR3 length: 14 amino acids. Germline assignment: CDR1 MNHEY and CDR2 SVGAGI. The CDR3 DNA sequence: TGTGCCAGCAGTTACTCTGTGAAGGAGACTGAAGCTTTCTTT. Protein: CASSYSVKETEAFF.

The chain uses TRBV5-1 and TRBJ1-2; 11 bases fit TRBD1. Losses at the gene ends were 4 bases for V and 8 bases for J; bases not matched to a gene: 10. The CDR3 covers 15 residues. Germline V lookup: CDR1 SGHRS, CDR2 YFSETQ. CDR3: CASSPTGQGAGGYTF. The CDR3 coding sequence is TGCGCCAGCAGCCCGACTGGACAGGGGGCGGGCGGCTACACCTTC.

The V and J genes are TRBV19 and TRBJ1-2; 7 nucleotides agree with TRBD1. Germline trimming cut 1 base from V and 6 bases from J; bases unmatched to any gene: 5. This CDR3 comprises 14 residues. From germline, CDR1 is LNHDA and CDR2 SQIVND (reference sequence). DNA of the CDR3: TGTGCCAGTAGTATAGGTGGGACAGCTAATGGCTACACCTTC. Protein: CASSIGGTANGYTF.

This clone was seen only once. The chain uses TRBV5-1 and TRBJ2-1; 7 positions agree with TRBD1. This CDR3 is 17 amino acids long. With V trimmed by 1 base and J by 3 bases, 10 bases remained unmatched. Germline CDR1 and CDR2: SGHRS and YFSETQ. CDR3 sequence reads: CASSLLLGQANYNEQFF. CDR3 DNA: TGCGCCAGCAGCTTGCTCCTCGGACAGGCAAACTACAATGAGCAGTTCTTC.

The chain couples TRBV3-1 (or the pseudogene TRBV3-2) to TRBJ2-3; 8 bases are shared with TRBD2. CDR3 length: 16 amino acids. The V gene's germline CDR1 is LGHDT and CDR2 YNNKEL (reference sequence). After removal of 4 bases from V and 4 bases from J, the junction contained 10 bases not matched to a gene. The CDR3 DNA sequence: TGTGCCAGCAGCCTTCGACTAGCGCCTTCGGCAGATACGCAGTATTTT. Translated, it gives CASSLRLAPSADTQYF.

The chain joins TRBV5-1 to TRBJ2-1; 10 nucleotides align to TRBD2. From germline, CDR1 is SGHRS and CDR2 YFSETQ. The CDR3 sequence is 16 residues long. Germline trimming cut 3 bases from V and 3 bases from J; bases unmatched to any gene: 6. CDR3 nucleotide sequence: TGCGCCAGCAGCTCAGCCTCTAGCGGGAGCTACAATGAGCAGTTCTTC. Its translation is CASSSASSGSYNEQFF.

V is TRBV28 and J is TRBJ1-2; TRBD1 might be the D (6 bases). The germline CDR1 and CDR2 sequences are MDHEN and SYDVKM. The V end lost 2 bases, the J end lost 8 bases, and 12 bases lay between the germline ends. CDR3 size: 13 residues. The CDR3 nucleotides read TGTGCCAGCAGTTTAGCAGGGGCTATGGGCTACACCTTC. Translating it yields CASSLAGAMGYTF.

This sequence joins TRBV5-5 and TRBJ2-3; the D is unclear. The CDR3 consists of 16 residues. The V end was cut by 0 bases, the J end by 3 bases, with 14 bases between. Germline CDR1 SGHKS, CDR2 YYEKEE (reference sequence). The CDR3 nucleotides are TGTGCCAGCAGCTTGGGGAGCTCGTTTTGGACAGATACGCAGTATTTT. This translates into CASSLGSSFWTDTQYF.

The chain joins TRBV19 to TRBJ2-1; 8 bases line up with TRBD2. The CDR3 has 16 residues. Germline-derived CDR1 and CDR2 are LNHDA and SQIVND (reference sequence). The trim removed 6 bases at V and 10 bases at J, leaving 17 bases unmatched. The CDR3 DNA reads TGTGCCAGTAGCCCACTTTCAGGGAGGGTAGCGGGGGAGCAGTTCTTC. It is translated as CASSPLSGRVAGEQFF.

The chain carries TRBV12-3 or TRBV12-4 and TRBJ1-2; 8 nucleotides agree with TRBD1. This CDR3 is 12 amino acids long. Trimming removed 10 bases from V and 4 bases from J; junction bases left unmatched: 5. The CDR3, as DNA: TGTGCCACCATGGGACAGGTCTATGGCTACACCTTC. Its protein product is CATMGQVYGYTF.

The sample holds one count of this clone. The CDR3 reads CASSLGSFYPPGELFF. The CDR3 region has the DNA TGCGCCAGCAGCTTGGGTAGTTTTTACCCCCCCGGGGAGCTGTTTTTT. The V call is TRBV5-1, the J call TRBJ2-2; D is unresolved. The CDR3 consists of 16 residues. Germline CDR1 reads SGHRS; CDR2 reads YFSETQ. Deletions cut 0 bases from V and 6 bases from J, with 15 bases between.

V gene TRBV3-1 (or the pseudogene TRBV3-2) combines with J gene TRBJ1-5; 9 bases agree with TRBD1. Germline lookup yields CDR1 LGHDT and CDR2 YNNKEL (reference sequence). The V segment lost 1 base and the J segment 0 bases; nucleotides outside the gene matches: 4. The CDR3 has 17 amino acids. CDR3 amino acids: CASSQGTGAYSNQPQHF. The CDR3 DNA sequence: TGTGCCAGCAGCCAAGGGACAGGGGCTTATAGCAATCAGCCCCAGCATTTT.

The chain is built from TRBV6-5 and TRBJ1-2, with TRBD1 as a possible D gene (6 bases). The V gene's germline CDR1 is MNHEY and CDR2 SVGAGI. V lost 10 bases and J 5 bases, leaving 20 bases between the germline ends. This CDR3 has 14 amino acids. CDR3 nucleotides: TGTGCCACCAAAGGGTCAGGACAGCTATATGGCTACACCTTC. Encoded protein: CATKGSGQLYGYTF.

The chain couples TRBV7-8 to TRBJ2-1; 7 bases agree with TRBD2. Per germline, CDR1 SGHVS and CDR2 FQNEAQ. V shed 1 base and J 4 bases; nucleotides not matched to a gene: 7. The CDR3 runs to 16 residues. The CDR3 sequence is CASSLGARGGYNEQFF. CDR3 DNA: TGTGCCAGCAGCTTAGGAGCTCGCGGGGGATACAATGAGCAGTTCTTC.

V gene TRBV12-5 combines with J gene TRBJ1-5; D unclear. Germline V CDR1 and CDR2: LGHNT, FRNRAP. The V end was cut by 6 bases, the J end by 6 bases, with 15 bases between. CDR3 length: 14 amino acids. This chain's CDR3 is CASGPASGGQPQHF. The CDR3 region has the DNA TGTGCTAGTGGCCCTGCGTCCGGTGGTCAGCCCCAGCATTTT.

The gene calls are TRBV19 and TRBJ2-3; perhaps TRBD1 as D (5 bases). The germline V gene has CDR1 LNHDA and CDR2 SQIVND (reference sequence). Trimming took 6 bases from V and 2 from J, leaving 12 bases between them. CDR3 length: 14 residues. CDR3 sequence: CASRPLGATDTQYF. DNA of the CDR3: TGTGCCAGTAGGCCGCTAGGGGCCACAGATACGCAGTATTTT.

This chain uses TRBV27 with TRBJ2-7, with 9 positions matching TRBD2. Unmatched junction bases numbered 7, after V lost 0 bases and J lost 7 bases. Germline CDR1 reads MNHEY; CDR2 reads SMNVEV (reference sequence). The CDR3 sequence is 15 residues long. Here the CDR3 DNA reads TGTGCCAGCAGTTTATCCCGGACTAGCGCGGGAGAGCAGTACTTC. This codes for CASSLSRTSAGEQYF.

The chain carries TRBV29-1 and TRBJ1-2; a possible D gene is TRBD1 (6 bases). The germline gives CDR1 SQVTM, CDR2 ANQGSEA. CDR3 length: 13 amino acids. Trimming removed 1 base at V and 4 bases at J, with 10 bases between. CDR3 protein: CSVEVGAGYGYTF. The CDR3 nucleotides are TGCAGCGTTGAAGTGGGGGCGGGCTATGGCTACACCTTC.

The chain recombines TRBV27 with TRBJ1-1; TRBD1 matches at 7 bases. Trimming at V came to 7 bases and at J to 1 base, leaving 12 bases not matched to a gene. The V gene's germline CDR1 is MNHEY and CDR2 SMNVEV (reference sequence). This CDR3 region has 16 residues. The CDR3 bases are TGTGCCAGCAACTTGGCACCGGGACAGAGGAACACTGAAGCTTTCTTT. This sequence encodes CASNLAPGQRNTEAFF.

This chain links TRBV24-1 with TRBJ2-3; 7 nucleotides align to TRBD2. The length of the CDR3 is 13 residues. CDR1 and CDR2 (germline): KGHDR, SFDVKD. The junction had 1 base not matched to a gene; V was cut back by 3 bases and J by 5 bases. The CDR3 sequence is CATSDTGGDTQYF. The DNA of the CDR3 is TGTGCCACCAGTGATACGGGAGGAGATACGCAGTATTTT.

In nucleotides, the CDR3 is TGCGCCAGCAGCAAACTAGCGGGGGGAGGAGCAGATACGCAGTATTTT. Translating it yields CASSKLAGGGADTQYF. The V gene is TRBV4-1, the J gene TRBJ2-3; 12 positions match TRBD2. The CDR3 totals 16 residues. Germline V gene data show CDR1 as MGHRA and CDR2 as YSYEKL. The V segment lost 5 bases and the J segment 4 bases; nucleotides outside the gene matches: 7.

The genes are TRBV6-5 and TRBJ2-7, with 13 bases aligning to TRBD2. Germline CDR1 reads MNHEY; CDR2 reads SVGAGI. This CDR3 contains 14 residues. The V gene end was trimmed by 6 bases and the J gene end by 5 bases; junction bases not matched to a gene: 4. In nucleotides, the CDR3 is TGTGCCAGCAGGGGACTAGCGGGACGCAACGAGCAGTACTTC. Amino acid sequence: CASRGLAGRNEQYF.

This chain connects TRBV27 to TRBJ1-5, with 9 bases that match TRBD1. The V gene end was trimmed by 4 bases and the J gene end by 2 bases; junction bases not matched to a gene: 3. The CDR3 length is 15 residues. CDR1 is MNHEY and CDR2 is SMNVEV in the germline V gene (reference sequence). Here the CDR3 reads CASSSQGAGNQPQHF. Written as DNA, the CDR3 is TGTGCCAGCAGTTCACAGGGGGCAGGCAATCAGCCCCAGCATTTT.

J is TRBJ2-1 and V is TRBV3-1 (or the pseudogene TRBV3-2); 11 nucleotides match TRBD2. The CDR3 covers 18 residues. V was pared by 1 base and J by 2 bases, with 7 bases of the junction left unmatched. CDR1 and CDR2 from the germline V gene are LGHDT and YNNKEL (reference sequence). CDR3 sequence reads: CASSQVIGTSGTYNEQFF. The CDR3 bases are TGTGCCAGCAGCCAAGTAATCGGGACTAGCGGAACCTACAATGAGCAGTTCTTC.

This rearrangement joins TRBV5-4 to TRBJ2-3, with D possibly being TRBD2 (6 bases). The CDR3 loop spans 14 amino acids. Germline CDR1 SGHNT, CDR2 YYREEE (reference sequence). The V gene lost 5 bases and the J gene lost 8 bases, with 18 bases spanning the gap. The DNA for the CDR3 is TGTGCCAGCAGGAACGGGACTGCCTGGGGTACGCAGTATTTT. This encodes CASRNGTAWGTQYF.

The CDR3 reads CASSQEAGGGETQYF. DNA for the CDR3: TGTGCCAGCAGCCAAGAGGCGGGGGGCGGAGAGACCCAGTACTTC. The V call is TRBV14, the J call TRBJ2-5, with TRBD2 matching 8 bases. The length of the CDR3 is 15 residues. Germline V lookup: CDR1 SGHDN, CDR2 FVKESK. The V and J ends lost 0 bases and 4 bases, in that order; junction bases with no gene match: 4.